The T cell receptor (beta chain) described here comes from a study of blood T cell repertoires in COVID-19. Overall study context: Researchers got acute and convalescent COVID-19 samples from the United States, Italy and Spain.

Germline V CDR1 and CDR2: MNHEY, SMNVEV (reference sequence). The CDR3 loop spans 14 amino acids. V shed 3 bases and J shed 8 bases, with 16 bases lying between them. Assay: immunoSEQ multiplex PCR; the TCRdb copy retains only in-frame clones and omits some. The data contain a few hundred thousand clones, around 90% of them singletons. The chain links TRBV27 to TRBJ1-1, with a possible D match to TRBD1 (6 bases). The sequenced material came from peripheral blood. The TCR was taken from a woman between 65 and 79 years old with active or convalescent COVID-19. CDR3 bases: TGTGCCAGCAGTTTCCATCGGACAGACCAGGAAGCTTTCTTT. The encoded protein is CASSFHRTDQEAFF.